This T cell receptor (beta chain) was sequenced in a study of T cell repertoires in cytomegalovirus infection. Study in general: In public TCR beta signatures, there were indications of both CMV infection and matching HLA type.

The ends lost 7 bases at V and 8 bases at J; junction bases unmatched: 8. The CDR3 loop spans 15 amino acids. Details on this clonotype: Its specificity is unknown.

TCRdb called the reads again in MiXCR, with one record for every CDR3 protein. The sample yields roughly 760,000 distinct CDR3 sequences, about 40% seen once. Whole-study results and caveats: Identification of carriers of CMV plus the relevant HLA was performed using cumulative public TCR beta family frequency. The study found HLA-C-restricted CMV-specific TCR beta clonotypes dominating the ex vivo response.

The chain employs TRBV23-1 and TRBJ1-4; 12 bases map to TRBD1. TRBV23-1 is treated as an ORF (open reading frame) with a function not yet certain. Sequencing input: PBMCs. This TCR came from a human donor in good health (CMV status not recorded). Some clones in this sample may be carry-over from other donors' samples. In DNA, the CDR3 is TGCGCCAGCACCCCCTCGGGGACAGGGGGCGAAAAACTGTTTTTT. Protein product: CASTPSGTGGEKLFF.